Presented here are 23 T cell receptor beta chains from one specimen sequenced in a study of vaccination effects on CD4 cells after COVID-19 (dated by TCRdb to between 2021 and 2024). These receptors have no identified antigens. The ViraFEST assay stimulated PBMC with viral peptide pools and then used TCR sequencing to identify antigen-specific CD4+ T cell clonotypes by expansion. After less than 13 days of culture, CD4+ T cells were isolated with the EasySep CD4+ T cell isolation kit. Each participant got two doses of an mRNA SARS-CoV-2 vaccine, either BNT162b2 or mRNA-1273. The method was the immunoSEQ multiplex PCR assay. What TCRdb holds here is the immuneACCESS table cut down to in-frame rearrangements. Part of the clones is not present; checked against another copy, under half of the missing clones reflect an unresolved V gene, and the others are unexplained. Recorded for this sample are 29,000 or so clones; roughly four fifths of them occurred a single time. Clones ranked in the top ten supply about a sixth of the sample.

The source was CD4+ T cells from PBMCs cultured with HCoV-OC43 spike peptides, collected after COVID-19 vaccination. Sample cell subset or site, as interpreted from the label and publication: HCoV-OC43 spike overlapping peptide pool stimulation. All receptors derive from a human donor who received a COVID-19 vaccine.

This chain links TRBV27 with TRBJ2-1; D not certain. V lost 2 bases, J lost 3 bases, and 14 bases lay in between. Germline V gene data show CDR1 as MNHEY and CDR2 as SMNVEV (reference sequence). The CDR3 has 16 residues. The CDR3: CASSLDSSPYYNEQFF. The CDR3 nucleotides read TGTGCCAGCAGTTTAGATAGCTCTCCCTACTACAATGAGCAGTTCTTC.

J is TRBJ1-6 and V is TRBV6-1; D perhaps matches TRBD1 (5 bases). V lost 1 base to trimming and J lost 10 bases, with 14 bases between them. CDR1 is MNHNS and CDR2 is SASEGT in the germline V gene. The length of the CDR3 is 15 residues. The CDR3 here is CASSEEWGGSSPLHF. The DNA for the CDR3 is TGTGCCAGCAGTGAAGAGTGGGGGGGTAGCTCACCCCTCCACTTT.

The genes are TRBV3-1 (or the pseudogene TRBV3-2) and TRBJ2-5; 14 bases match TRBD2. CDR3 length: 18 amino acids. With V trimmed by 2 bases and J by 5 bases, 10 bases remained unmatched. Germline loops: CDR1 LGHDT, CDR2 YNNKEL (reference sequence). This CDR3 reads CASSQNPGLAGVPETQYF. In DNA, the CDR3 is TGTGCCAGCAGCCAAAATCCGGGACTAGCGGGAGTTCCGGAGACCCAGTACTTC.

The genes are TRBV27 and TRBJ2-3; 7 positions agree with TRBD1. CDR3 length equals 14 residues. J lost 4 bases, V lost 2 bases, and 3 bases had no gene match. Germline V gene sequence: CDR1 MNHEY, CDR2 SMNVEV (reference sequence). The CDR3 is CASSLNRGSDTQYF. The CDR3 region has the DNA TGTGCCAGCAGTTTAAACAGGGGTTCAGATACGCAGTATTTT.

The chain recombines TRBV7-6 with TRBJ2-7, with 9 bases lining up with TRBD1. Unmatched junction bases numbered 4, after V lost 3 bases and J lost 4 bases. This CDR3 has 14 amino acids. Looked up from germline, CDR1 is SGHVS and CDR2 is FNYEAQ. CDR3 sequence reads: CASSFNRGQYEQYF. The CDR3 DNA reads as TGTGCCAGCAGCTTCAACAGGGGGCAGTACGAGCAGTACTTC.

The table lists this clone with a few counts. The genes are TRBV3-1 (or the pseudogene TRBV3-2) and TRBJ2-3; D gene unclear. CDR1 is LGHDT, CDR2 YNNKEL, per germline (reference sequence). CDR3 length: 14 residues. The ends were cut back, 1 base at V and 8 bases at J, with 13 bases in the middle. The CDR3 DNA reads TGTGCCAGCAGCCAAGTGGCCGGGCTTTCTACGCAGTATTTT. Protein: CASSQVAGLSTQYF.

The J gene is TRBJ1-3, the V gene TRBV7-2, with a weak D call TRBD1 (5 bases). The CDR3 extends over 16 amino acids. Per the germline V gene, CDR1 is SGHTA and CDR2 is FQGNSA. Between the trimmed V and J ends, which lost 6 bases and 0 bases, there was a span of 15 bases. The CDR3 sequence: CASSLGLLDSGNTIYF. CDR3 coding DNA: TGTGCCAGCAGTTTGGGACTGCTAGACTCTGGAAACACCATATATTTT. The variable domain in full, completed from reference TRBV7-2 and TRBJ1-3, reads GAGVSQSPSNKVTEKGKDVELRCDPISGHTALYWYRQSLGQGLEFLIYFQGNSAPDKSGLPSDRFSAERTGGSVSTLTIQRTQQEDSAVYLCASSLGLLDSGNTIYFGEGSWLTVV.

This clone showed up just once. This sequence joins TRBV5-1 and TRBJ2-3; 8 positions agree with TRBD1. This CDR3 has 15 amino acids. Germline-derived CDR1 and CDR2 are SGHRS and YFSETQ. Unmatched junction bases numbered 4, after V lost 0 bases and J lost 4 bases. The CDR3 loop reads CASSLEDRVPDTQYF. The CDR3 DNA follows: TGCGCCAGCAGCTTGGAGGACAGGGTGCCAGATACGCAGTATTTT.

The CDR3 loop is CASSLVSRGTYNEQFF. CDR3 in DNA: TGTGCCAGCAGCTTAGTCAGCAGGGGTACTTACAATGAGCAGTTCTTC. The rearrangement links TRBV7-8 to TRBJ2-1; possible D gene TRBD1, 6 bases. V shed 1 base and J shed 4 bases, with 14 bases lying between them. CDR3 size: 16 residues. The germline CDR1 and CDR2 sequences are SGHVS and FQNEAQ.

V gene TRBV25-1 combines with J gene TRBJ2-7, with D possibly matching TRBD1 (5 bases). The germline gives CDR1 MGHDK, CDR2 SYGVNS. The CDR3 spans 11 residues. Deletions cut 11 bases from V and 0 bases from J, with 8 bases between. In DNA, the CDR3 is TGTGCCGCAGGGTTCTCCTACGAGCAGTACTTC. Protein product: CAAGFSYEQYF.

The chain combines TRBV11-2 with TRBJ2-5; TRBD2 agrees at 11 bases. This CDR3 has 16 amino acids. The germline V gene encodes CDR1 SGHAT and CDR2 FQNNGV. V gave up 4 bases and J gave up 2 bases; unmatched junction bases: 6. The CDR3 nucleotides are TGTGCCAGCAGCTCCAGGACTAGCGGGTGGCAAGAGACCCAGTACTTC. It is translated as CASSSRTSGWQETQYF.

The CDR3 nucleotides read TGTGCCAGCAGCTTAGAGGGCAGCCTGGGGGACTATGGCTACACCTTC. The encoded protein is CASSLEGSLGDYGYTF. The J gene is TRBJ1-2, the V gene TRBV7-9; weak D call: TRBD1 (5 bases). The CDR3 consists of 16 residues. V lost 1 base and J lost 3, with 15 bases in between. CDR1 and CDR2 from the germline V gene are SEHNR and FQNEAQ (reference sequence). The variable domain in full, with the rest retrieved from reference TRBV7-9 and TRBJ1-2, is DTGVSQNPRHKITKRGQNVTFRCDPISEHNRLYWYRQTLGQGPEFLTYFQNEAQLEKSRLLSDRFSAERPKGSFSTLEIQRTEQGDSAMYLCASSLEGSLGDYGYTFGSGTRLTVV.

The chain couples TRBV30 to TRBJ2-5; D is undetermined. Trimming shortened V by 0 bases and J by 5 bases, and 10 bases separated the two germline ends. CDR1 GTSNPN and CDR2 SVGIG come from the germline V gene (reference sequence). CDR3 size: 13 residues. The CDR3 reads CAWSVKGAETQYF. CDR3 DNA sequence: TGTGCCTGGAGTGTCAAGGGCGCGGAGACCCAGTACTTC.

V usage is TRBV5-1 and J usage is TRBJ1-2, with D possibly TRBD1 on 5 matching bases. From germline, CDR1 is SGHRS and CDR2 YFSETQ. V lost 0 bases and J 9 bases, leaving 9 bases between the germline ends. The CDR3 sequence is 12 residues long. The CDR3 protein is CASSLEGLSYTF. The CDR3 DNA reads TGCGCCAGCAGCTTGGAGGGACTTAGCTACACCTTC.

This clone was detected only a few times. The chain has TRBV7-9 and TRBJ1-4; no reliable D call. Trimming took 0 bases from V and 7 from J, leaving 18 bases between them. The germline V gene encodes CDR1 SEHNR and CDR2 FQNEAQ (reference sequence). This CDR3 region has 17 residues. CDR3 sequence (DNA): TGTGCCAGCAGCTTAGCTTTTGGCCTGGGAGAGGGTGAAAAACTGTTTTTT. It is translated as CASSLAFGLGEGEKLFF.

DNA of the CDR3: TGCGCCAGCAGCTTGGTCGGGGAGGCGTACACTGAAGCTTTCTTT. It specifies CASSLVGEAYTEAFF. V gene TRBV5-1 combines with J gene TRBJ1-1; D remains unclear. The CDR3 contains 15 residues. V lost 0 bases and J 3 bases, leaving 12 bases between the germline ends. Germline V gives CDR1 SGHRS, CDR2 YFSETQ.

The chain is built from TRBV29-1 and TRBJ2-7, with a tentative D call TRBD1 (6 bases). The CDR3 is 12 amino acids. Germline values: CDR1 SQVTM, CDR2 ANQGSEA. Trimming removed 7 bases at V and 1 base at J, with 11 bases between. This CDR3 is CSALQGSYEQYF. CDR3 bases: TGCAGCGCCCTACAGGGTTCCTACGAGCAGTACTTC.

V usage is TRBV3-1 (or the pseudogene TRBV3-2) and J usage is TRBJ2-7, with TRBD2 matching 9 bases. The germline CDR1 and CDR2 sequences are LGHDT and YNNKEL (reference sequence). The V segment lost 0 bases and the J segment 1 base; nucleotides outside the gene matches: 10. This CDR3 is 18 amino acids long. The CDR3 reads CASSQDTGSSGGSYEQYF. In DNA form, the CDR3 reads TGTGCCAGCAGCCAAGATACAGGGTCGAGCGGGGGGTCCTACGAGCAGTACTTC.

V gene TRBV5-1 combines with J gene TRBJ2-1; 10 bases line up with TRBD2. This CDR3 region has 14 residues. Looked up from germline, CDR1 is SGHRS and CDR2 is YFSETQ. Trimming took 4 bases from V and 6 from J; bases not matched to a gene: 4. This chain's CDR3 is CASSGTSGINEQFF. CDR3 DNA: TGCGCCAGCAGCGGTACTAGCGGGATCAATGAGCAGTTCTTC. The variable domain in full, with the rest retrieved from reference TRBV5-1 and TRBJ2-1, is KAGVTQTPRYLIKTRGQQVTLSCSPISGHRSVSWYQQTPGQGLQFLFEYFSETQRNKGNFPGRFSGRQFSNSRSEMNVSTLELGDSALYLCASSGTSGINEQFFGPGTRLTVL.

The CDR3 region is CSVGVQGGTEAFF. The CDR3 coding sequence is TGCAGCGTTGGGGTACAGGGAGGGACTGAAGCTTTCTTT. The chain has TRBV29-1 and TRBJ1-1, with D perhaps matching TRBD1 (6 bases). V was trimmed by 4 bases and J by 5 bases, leaving 14 bases between them. The CDR3 spans 13 residues. Germline lookup yields CDR1 SQVTM and CDR2 ANQGSEA.

The chain joins TRBV10-2 to TRBJ1-4; D gene uncertain. The germline V gene has CDR1 WSHSY and CDR2 SAAADI. The V end lost 7 bases, the J end lost 5 bases, and 8 bases lay between the germline ends. The CDR3 contains 12 residues. CDR3 bases: TGCGCCAGCAAGACGGTAAATGAAAAACTGTTTTTT. It specifies CASKTVNEKLFF.

The chain has TRBV4-1 and TRBJ2-1, with 8 bases lining up with TRBD2. CDR1 and CDR2 (germline): MGHRA, YSYEKL. The CDR3 sequence is 17 residues long. J was trimmed by 2 bases and V by 3 bases; bases with no gene match: 9. CDR3 DNA: TGCGCCAGCAGCCAGGGATTGGGCGGGAGGCCCTACAATGAGCAGTTCTTC. Translating gives CASSQGLGGRPYNEQFF.

The gene calls are TRBV19 and TRBJ1-5, with D hard to call. In germline, CDR1 is LNHDA, CDR2 SQIVND (reference sequence). There are 15 residues in the CDR3. V was pared by 1 base and J by 6 bases, with 13 bases between. The CDR3 region has the DNA TGTGCCAGTAGTATAGGTTCGGGAAGGAGTCAGCCCCAGCATTTT. This sequence encodes CASSIGSGRSQPQHF.